Included here is one T cell receptor (beta chain) sequence, with context. Its antigen is undetermined. Data came from immunoSEQ multiplex PCR; TCRdb stores just in-frame clones and leaves some out. Of around 140,000 clones detected, 60% to 85% appear once; the ten largest clones hold around 4.9%. This specimen belongs to a study of cytotoxic CD8 clonotypes in ibrutinib-treated CLL. Regarding the study as a whole: With treatment, public clonotypes, which were uncommon, either contracted or remained stable. Clonality increased at ibrutinib response and stayed stable in sustained remission. At progression, however, it fell back toward baseline.

The CDR3 is made up of 15 amino acids. In germline, CDR1 is ENHRY, CDR2 SYGVKD. Deletions cut 8 bases from V and 3 bases from J, with 14 bases between. TCR beta libraries used about 2 micrograms of DNA from cryopreserved PBMCs. This chain links TRBV10-3 with TRBJ2-6, with D perhaps being TRBD1 or TRBD2 (5 bases each). The receptor was derived from a human donor with chronic lymphocytic leukemia. The specimen comprised PBMCs, sampled after 24 months of ibrutinib treatment. DNA of the CDR3: TGTGCCATCGGGGACGCTACGGTTGGGGCCAACGTCCTGACTTTC. As protein: CAIGDATVGANVLTF.